This T cell receptor (beta chain) was observed in a study of blood T cell repertoires in COVID-19. About the study: From the United States, Italy and Spain came samples of acute and convalescent COVID-19. T cells, B-cell-depleted T cells, or PBMCs supplied cDNA or gDNA.

Trimming took 7 bases from V and 2 from J; bases not matched to a gene: 7. This CDR3 comprises 15 residues. Germline values: CDR1 MNHEY, CDR2 SVGAGI. In the authors' methods: How many nucleated cells were present was estimated from reference gene primer amplification. Clones were sequenced by immunoSEQ multiplex PCR, and TCRdb holds only the in-frame ones, with some missing. The DNA was the basis for D and trimming; V, J and clone size are from that table. The sample has more than 100,000 clones, approximately 70% seen once. Material for sequencing was peripheral blood. The origin of this receptor is a human donor with acute or convalescent COVID-19. The donor label of this sample is uncertain. The genes are TRBV6-5 and TRBJ2-2, with TRBD1 identical over 7 bases. CDR3 DNA sequence: TGTGCCAGCAATAAACAGGGGTCAAACACCGGGGAGCTGTTTTTT. Translation: CASNKQGSNTGELFF.